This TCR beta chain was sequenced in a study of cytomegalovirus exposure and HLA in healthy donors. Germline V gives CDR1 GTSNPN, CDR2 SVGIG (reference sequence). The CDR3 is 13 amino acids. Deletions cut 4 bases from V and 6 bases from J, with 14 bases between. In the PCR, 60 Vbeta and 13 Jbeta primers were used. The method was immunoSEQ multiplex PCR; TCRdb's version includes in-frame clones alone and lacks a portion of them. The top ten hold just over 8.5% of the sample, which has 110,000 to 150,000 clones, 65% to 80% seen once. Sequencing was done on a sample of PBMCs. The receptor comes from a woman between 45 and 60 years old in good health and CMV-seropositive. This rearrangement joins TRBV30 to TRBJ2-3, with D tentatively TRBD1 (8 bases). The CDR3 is CAWTNRGGDTQYF. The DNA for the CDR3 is TGTGCCTGGACCAACAGGGGGGGGGATACGCAGTATTTT.